The TCR beta chain described here comes from a study of T-cell memory formation after mild COVID-19. This CDR3 comprises 15 residues. The germline V gene encodes CDR1 KGHDR and CDR2 SFDVKD. V lost 7 bases to trimming and J lost 0 bases; unmatched junction nucleotides: 3. 5'RACE, which relied on constant-segment primers, yielded TCR alpha and TCR beta cDNA libraries carrying sample barcodes and UMIs. TCRdb independently ran MiXCR on the 5' RACE reads; one entry per CDR3 protein. This sample carries some 440,000 distinct CDR3 sequences, around 27% of them seen once, and the ten largest clones take around 13%. Notes on the study in general: CD4+ contracting clones were found mainly in CM and EM, and CD8+ ones in EMRA.

This clonotype was detected ten times or more. Antigen unknown. The receptor comes from an adult woman who had mild COVID-19 (a few samples of this study predate the infection). Cell type and time point are not known. The chain couples TRBV24-1 to TRBJ2-1; 9 positions agree with TRBD2. The sample was PBMCs or a T cell subset sorted from them (not recorded which). The CDR3 protein is CATRDSGGSYNEQFF. The CDR3 bases are TGTGCCACCAGAGATAGCGGGGGCTCCTACAATGAGCAGTTCTTC.